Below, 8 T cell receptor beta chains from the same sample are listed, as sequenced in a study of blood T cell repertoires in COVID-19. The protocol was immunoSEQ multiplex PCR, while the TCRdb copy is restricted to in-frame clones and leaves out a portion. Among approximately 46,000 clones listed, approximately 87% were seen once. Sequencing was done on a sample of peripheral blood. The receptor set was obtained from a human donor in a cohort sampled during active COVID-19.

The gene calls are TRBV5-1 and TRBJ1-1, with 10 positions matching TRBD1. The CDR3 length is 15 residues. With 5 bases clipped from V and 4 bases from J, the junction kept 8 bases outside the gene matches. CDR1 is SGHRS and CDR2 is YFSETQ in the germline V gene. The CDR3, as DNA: TGCGCCAGCAGTTTTATGGGACAGGGGACCACTGAAGCTTTCTTT. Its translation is CASSFMGQGTTEAFF.

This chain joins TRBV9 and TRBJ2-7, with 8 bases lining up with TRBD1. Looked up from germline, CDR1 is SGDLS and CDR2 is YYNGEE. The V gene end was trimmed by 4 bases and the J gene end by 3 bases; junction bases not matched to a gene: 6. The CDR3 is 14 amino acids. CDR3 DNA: TGTGCCAGCAGCCCCTCGGGACAGGTCTACGAGCAGTACTTC. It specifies CASSPSGQVYEQYF.

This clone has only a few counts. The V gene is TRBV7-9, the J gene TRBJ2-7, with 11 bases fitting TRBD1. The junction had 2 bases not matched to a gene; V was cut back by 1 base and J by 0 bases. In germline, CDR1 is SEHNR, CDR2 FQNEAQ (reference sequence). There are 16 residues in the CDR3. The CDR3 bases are TGTGCCAGCAGCTTAGGCGGGACAGGGGGCTCCTACGAGCAGTACTTC. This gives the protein CASSLGGTGGSYEQYF.

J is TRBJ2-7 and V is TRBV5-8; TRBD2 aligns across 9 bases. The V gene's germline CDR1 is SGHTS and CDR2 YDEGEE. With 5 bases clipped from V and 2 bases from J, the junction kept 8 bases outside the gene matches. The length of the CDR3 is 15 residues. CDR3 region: CASRITAGGTYEQYF. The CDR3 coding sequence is TGTGCCAGCAGAATCACAGCGGGGGGAACCTACGAGCAGTACTTC.

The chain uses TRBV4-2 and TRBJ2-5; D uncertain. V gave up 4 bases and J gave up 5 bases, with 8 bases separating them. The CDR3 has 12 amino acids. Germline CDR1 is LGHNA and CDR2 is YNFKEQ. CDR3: CASSRGVETQYF. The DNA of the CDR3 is TGTGCCAGCAGCCGAGGAGTCGAGACCCAGTACTTC.

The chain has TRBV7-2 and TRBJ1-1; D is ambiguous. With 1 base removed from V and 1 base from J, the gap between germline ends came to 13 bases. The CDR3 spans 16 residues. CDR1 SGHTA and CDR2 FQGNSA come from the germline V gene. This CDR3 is CASSLVSRLQNTEAFF. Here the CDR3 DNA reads TGTGCCAGCAGCTTAGTATCCAGATTACAGAACACTGAAGCTTTCTTT.

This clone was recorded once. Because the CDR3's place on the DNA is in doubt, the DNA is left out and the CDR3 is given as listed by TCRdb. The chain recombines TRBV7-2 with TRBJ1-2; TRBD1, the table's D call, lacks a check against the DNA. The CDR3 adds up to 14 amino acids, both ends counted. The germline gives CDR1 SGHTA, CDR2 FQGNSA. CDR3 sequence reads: CASLPEVGTGACTF.

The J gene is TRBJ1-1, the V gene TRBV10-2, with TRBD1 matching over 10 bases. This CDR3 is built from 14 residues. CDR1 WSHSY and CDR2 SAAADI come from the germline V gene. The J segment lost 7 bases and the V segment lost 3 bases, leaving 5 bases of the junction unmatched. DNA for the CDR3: TGCGCCAGCAGTGATTACGGGACAGGGGTTGAAGCTTTCTTT. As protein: CASSDYGTGVEAFF.